This TCR beta chain was documented in a study of response to subunit inactivated influenza vaccine (dated 2018 in TCRdb). For the wider study: The study used deep quantitative T cell receptor repertoire profiling to track responses to a trivalent subunit inactivated influenza vaccine. Results the study describes overall, beyond this receptor: The authors suggested that each seasonal influenza vaccination may recruit only a limited number of new T cells.

In its sample, this clonotype was seen a few times. Its cognate antigen has yet to be identified. No much larger clone exists at a distance of one base, and base qualities are not known. Library preparation employed RT-PCR. The sample was run on an Illumina HiSeq 2500. TCRdb applied fastp at Q25 and MiXCR to the public reads, then kept only in-frame beta chains. Each CDR3 protein gets just one entry, which takes the most common genes and DNA from the rows behind it. The sample table records hundreds of thousands of distinct CDR3 sequences; about 15% of these occur just once. The top ten clones comprise 5.5% to 8% of the sample. This clonotype was sampled from a man in his fifties or sixties who received an inactivated influenza vaccine. Donor details come from another sample of the same person, matched by shared clones. This sample comprised PBMCs from blood, obtained roughly 2 weeks before vaccination.

The nucleotide sequence is given as TGCGCCAGCGGGACAGGGGAGTATAATTCACCCCTCCACTTT. It is translated as CASGTGEYNSPLHF. The sequence is built from TRBV5-1 and TRBJ1-6, and 10 junctional nucleotides match TRBD1. Trimming accounts for 7 bases at V and 4 bases at J, while the number of junction bases matched to no gene is 2. Looking up the germline V gene yields CDR1 SGHRS and CDR2 YFSETQ. The CDR3 measures 14 amino acids from cysteine to phenylalanine. The only DNA kept is the CDR3, 42 bases in frame from the first base.